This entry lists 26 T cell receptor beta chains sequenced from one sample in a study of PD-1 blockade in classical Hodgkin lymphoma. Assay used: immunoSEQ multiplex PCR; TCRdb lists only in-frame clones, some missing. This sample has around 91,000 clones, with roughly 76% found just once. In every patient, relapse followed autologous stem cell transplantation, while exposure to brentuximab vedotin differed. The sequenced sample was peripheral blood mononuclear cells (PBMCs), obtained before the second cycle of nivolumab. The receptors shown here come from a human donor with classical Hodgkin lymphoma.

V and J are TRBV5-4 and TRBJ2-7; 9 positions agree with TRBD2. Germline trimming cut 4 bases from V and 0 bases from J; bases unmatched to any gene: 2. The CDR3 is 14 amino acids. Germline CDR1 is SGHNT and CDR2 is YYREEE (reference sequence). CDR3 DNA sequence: TGTGCCAGCAGCACGACTAGCGGCTCCTACGAGCAGTACTTC. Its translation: CASSTTSGSYEQYF.

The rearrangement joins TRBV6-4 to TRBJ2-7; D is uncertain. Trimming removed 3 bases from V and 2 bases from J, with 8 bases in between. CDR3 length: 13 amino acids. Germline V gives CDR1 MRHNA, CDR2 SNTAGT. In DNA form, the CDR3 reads TGTGCCAGCAGTGAGGTAGGGCCCTACGAGCAGTACTTC. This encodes CASSEVGPYEQYF.

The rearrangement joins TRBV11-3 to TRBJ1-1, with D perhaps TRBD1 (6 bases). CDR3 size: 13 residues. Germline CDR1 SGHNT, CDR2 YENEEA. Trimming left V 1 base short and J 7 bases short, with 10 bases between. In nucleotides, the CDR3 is TGTGCCAGCAGCTTAGCCCTGACAGGTGAAGCTTTCTTT. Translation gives CASSLALTGEAFF. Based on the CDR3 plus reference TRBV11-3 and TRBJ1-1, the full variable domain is EAGVVQSPRYKIIEKKQPVAFWCNPISGHNTLYWYLQNLGQGPELLIRYENEEAVDDSQLPKDRFSAERLKGVDSTLKIQPAELGDSAVYLCASSLALTGEAFFGQGTRLTVV.

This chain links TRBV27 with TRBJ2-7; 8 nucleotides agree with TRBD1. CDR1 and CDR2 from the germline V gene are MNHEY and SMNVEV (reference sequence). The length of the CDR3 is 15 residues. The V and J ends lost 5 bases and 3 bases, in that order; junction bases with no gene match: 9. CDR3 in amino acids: CASSPRSGTGYEQYF. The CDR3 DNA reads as TGTGCCAGCAGTCCACGATCCGGGACAGGCTACGAGCAGTACTTC.

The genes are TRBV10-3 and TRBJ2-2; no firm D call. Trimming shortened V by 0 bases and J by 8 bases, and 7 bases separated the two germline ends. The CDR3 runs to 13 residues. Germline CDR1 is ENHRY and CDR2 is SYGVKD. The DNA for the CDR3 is TGTGCCATCAGTGAGTCCATGGTGGGGGAGCTGTTTTTT. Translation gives CAISESMVGELFF.

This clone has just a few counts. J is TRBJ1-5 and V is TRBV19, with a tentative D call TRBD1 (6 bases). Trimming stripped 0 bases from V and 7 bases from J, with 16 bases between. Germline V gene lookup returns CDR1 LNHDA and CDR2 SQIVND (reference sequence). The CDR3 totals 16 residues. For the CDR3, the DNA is TGTGCCAGTAGTATAGATCTGAGTAGGGGGGTACAGCCCCAGCATTTT. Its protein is CASSIDLSRGVQPQHF.

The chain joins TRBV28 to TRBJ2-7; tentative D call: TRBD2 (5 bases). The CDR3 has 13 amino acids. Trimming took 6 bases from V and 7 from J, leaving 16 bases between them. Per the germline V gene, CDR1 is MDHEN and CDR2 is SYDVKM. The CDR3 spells CASSSKAGGEQYF. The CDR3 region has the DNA TGTGCCAGCAGCTCCAAGGCTGGCGGGGAGCAGTACTTC. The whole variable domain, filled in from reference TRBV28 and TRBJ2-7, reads DVKVTQSSRYLVKRTGEKVFLECVQDMDHENMFWYRQDPGLGLRLIYFSYDVKMKEKGDIPEGYSVSREKKERFSLILESASTNQTSMYLCASSSKAGGEQYFGPGTRLTVT.

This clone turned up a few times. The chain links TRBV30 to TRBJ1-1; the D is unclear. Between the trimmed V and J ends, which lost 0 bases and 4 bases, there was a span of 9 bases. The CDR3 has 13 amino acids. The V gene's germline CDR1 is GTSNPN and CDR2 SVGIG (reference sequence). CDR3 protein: CAWSVGESTEAFF. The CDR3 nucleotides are TGTGCCTGGAGTGTTGGGGAGTCCACTGAAGCTTTCTTT.

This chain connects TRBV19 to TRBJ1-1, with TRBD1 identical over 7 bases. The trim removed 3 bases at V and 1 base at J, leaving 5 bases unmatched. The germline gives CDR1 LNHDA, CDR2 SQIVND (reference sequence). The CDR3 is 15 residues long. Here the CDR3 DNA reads TGTGCCAGTAGTATTCTGAGGACAGGGAACACTGAAGCTTTCTTT. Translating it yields CASSILRTGNTEAFF.

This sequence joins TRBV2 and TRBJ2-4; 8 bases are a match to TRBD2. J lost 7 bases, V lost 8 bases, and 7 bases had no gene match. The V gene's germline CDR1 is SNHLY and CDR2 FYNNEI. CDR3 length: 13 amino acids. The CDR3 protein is CASAVSGGNIQYF. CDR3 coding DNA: TGTGCCAGCGCAGTGAGCGGGGGCAACATTCAGTACTTC.

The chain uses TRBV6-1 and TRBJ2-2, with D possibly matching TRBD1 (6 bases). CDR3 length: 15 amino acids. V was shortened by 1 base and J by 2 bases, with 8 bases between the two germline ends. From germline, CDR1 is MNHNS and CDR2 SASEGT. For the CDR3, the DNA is TGTGCCAGCAGTGAAGGGACAGCTAACACCGGGGAGCTGTTTTTT. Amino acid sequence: CASSEGTANTGELFF.

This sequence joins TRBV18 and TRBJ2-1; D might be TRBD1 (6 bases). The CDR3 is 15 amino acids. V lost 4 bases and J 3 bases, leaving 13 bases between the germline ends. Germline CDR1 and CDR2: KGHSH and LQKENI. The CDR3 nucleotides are TGTGCCAGCTCACAGGGGGTCCGGGACTACAATGAGCAGTTCTTC. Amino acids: CASSQGVRDYNEQFF. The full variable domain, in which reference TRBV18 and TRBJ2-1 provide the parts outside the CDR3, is NAGVMQNPRHLVRRRGQEARLRCSPMKGHSHVYWYRQLPEEGLKFMVYLQKENIIDESGMPKERFSAEFPKEGPSILRIQQVVRGDSAAYFCASSQGVRDYNEQFFGPGTRLTVL.

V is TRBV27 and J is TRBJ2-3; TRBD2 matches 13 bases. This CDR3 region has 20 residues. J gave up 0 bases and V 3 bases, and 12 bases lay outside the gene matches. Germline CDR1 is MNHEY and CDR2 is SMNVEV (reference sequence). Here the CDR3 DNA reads TGTGCCAGCAGTTTGAGTGCTTGGACTAGCGGGAGAGGTAGCACAGATACGCAGTATTTT. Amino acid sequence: CASSLSAWTSGRGSTDTQYF.

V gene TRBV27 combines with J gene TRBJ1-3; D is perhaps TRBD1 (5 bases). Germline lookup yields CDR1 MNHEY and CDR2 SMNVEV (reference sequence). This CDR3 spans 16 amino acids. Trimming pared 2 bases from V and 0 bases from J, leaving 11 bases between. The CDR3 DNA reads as TGTGCCAGCAGTTTACAGGGAGGCCCCTCTGGAAACACCATATATTTT. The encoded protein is CASSLQGGPSGNTIYF.

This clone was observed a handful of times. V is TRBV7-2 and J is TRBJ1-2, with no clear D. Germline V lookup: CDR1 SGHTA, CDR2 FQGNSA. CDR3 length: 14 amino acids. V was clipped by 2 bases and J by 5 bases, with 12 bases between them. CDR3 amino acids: CASSLIGSEYGYTF. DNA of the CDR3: TGTGCCAGCAGCTTAATTGGTTCGGAGTATGGCTACACCTTC.

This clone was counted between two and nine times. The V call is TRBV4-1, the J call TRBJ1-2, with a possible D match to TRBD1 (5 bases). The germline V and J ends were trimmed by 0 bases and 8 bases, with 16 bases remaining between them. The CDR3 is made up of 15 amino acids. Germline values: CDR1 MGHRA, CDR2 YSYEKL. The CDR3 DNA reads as TGCGCCAGCAGCCAAGATGGGGGAGCTGGAGGAGGCTACACCTTC. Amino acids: CASSQDGGAGGGYTF.

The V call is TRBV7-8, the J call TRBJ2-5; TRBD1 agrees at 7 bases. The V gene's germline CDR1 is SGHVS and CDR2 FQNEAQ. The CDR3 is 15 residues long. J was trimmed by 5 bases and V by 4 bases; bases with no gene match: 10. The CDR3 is CASSSKTGEEETQYF. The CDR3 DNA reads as TGTGCCAGCAGCTCAAAAACAGGGGAAGAGGAGACCCAGTACTTC.

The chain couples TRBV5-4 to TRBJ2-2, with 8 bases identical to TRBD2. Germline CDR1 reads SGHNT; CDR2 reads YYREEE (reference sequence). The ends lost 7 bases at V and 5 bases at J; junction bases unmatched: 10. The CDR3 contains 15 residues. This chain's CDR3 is CASSRAGVPTGELFF. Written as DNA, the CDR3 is TGTGCCAGCTCCCGAGCGGGAGTCCCAACCGGGGAGCTGTTTTTT. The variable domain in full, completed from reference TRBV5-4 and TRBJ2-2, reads ETGVTQSPTHLIKTRGQQVTLRCSSQSGHNTVSWYQQALGQGPQFIFQYYREEENGRGNFPPRFSGLQFPNYSSELNVNALELDDSALYLCASSRAGVPTGELFFGEGSRLTVL.

As DNA, the CDR3 is TGTGCCATCAGTGAGGGGACTAGCGGATCCGGGGAGCTGTTTTTT. Protein: CAISEGTSGSGELFF. V gene TRBV10-3 combines with J gene TRBJ2-2, with 11 positions matching TRBD2. Germline values: CDR1 ENHRY, CDR2 SYGVKD. The CDR3 has 15 amino acids. The trim removed 2 bases at V and 6 bases at J, leaving 2 bases unmatched.

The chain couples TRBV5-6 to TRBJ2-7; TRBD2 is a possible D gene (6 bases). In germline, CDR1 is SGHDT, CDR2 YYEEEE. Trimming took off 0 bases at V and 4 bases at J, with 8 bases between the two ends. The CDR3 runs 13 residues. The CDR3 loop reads CASSLAGRYEQYF. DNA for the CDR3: TGTGCCAGCAGCTTGGCAGGGAGGTACGAGCAGTACTTC.

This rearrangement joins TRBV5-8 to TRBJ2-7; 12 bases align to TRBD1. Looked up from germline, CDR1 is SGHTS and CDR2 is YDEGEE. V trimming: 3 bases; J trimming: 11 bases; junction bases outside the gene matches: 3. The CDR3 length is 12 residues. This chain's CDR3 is CASSWDRGREYF. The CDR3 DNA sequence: TGTGCCAGCAGCTGGGACAGGGGGCGGGAGTACTTC.

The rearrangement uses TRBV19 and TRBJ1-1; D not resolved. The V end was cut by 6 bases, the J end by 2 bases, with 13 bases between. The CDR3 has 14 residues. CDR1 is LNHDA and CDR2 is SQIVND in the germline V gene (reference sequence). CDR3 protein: CASRGPVQNTEAFF. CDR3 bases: TGTGCCAGTAGAGGACCCGTGCAAAACACTGAAGCTTTCTTT. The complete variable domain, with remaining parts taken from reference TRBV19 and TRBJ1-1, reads DGGITQSPKYLFRKEGQNVTLSCEQNLNHDAMYWYRQDPGQGLRLIYYSQIVNDFQKGDIAEGYSVSREKKESFPLTVTSAQKNPTAFYLCASRGPVQNTEAFFGQGTRLTVV.

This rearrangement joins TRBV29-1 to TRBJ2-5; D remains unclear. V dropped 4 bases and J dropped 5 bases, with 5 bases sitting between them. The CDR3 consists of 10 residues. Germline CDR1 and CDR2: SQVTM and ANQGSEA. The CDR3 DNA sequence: TGCAGCGTTGCCGGCGAGACCCAGTACTTC. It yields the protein CSVAGETQYF.

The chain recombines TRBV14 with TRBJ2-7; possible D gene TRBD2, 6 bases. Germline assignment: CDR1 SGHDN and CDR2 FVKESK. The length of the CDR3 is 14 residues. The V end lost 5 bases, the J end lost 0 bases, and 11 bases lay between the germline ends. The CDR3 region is CASSGTSFSYEQYF. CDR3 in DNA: TGTGCCAGCAGCGGGACTTCTTTCTCCTACGAGCAGTACTTC.

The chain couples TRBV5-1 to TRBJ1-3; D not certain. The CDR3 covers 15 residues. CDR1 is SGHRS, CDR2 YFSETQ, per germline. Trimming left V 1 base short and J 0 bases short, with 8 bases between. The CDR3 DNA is TGCGCCAGCAGCTTGACGGGATACTCTGGAAACACCATATATTTT. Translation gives CASSLTGYSGNTIYF.

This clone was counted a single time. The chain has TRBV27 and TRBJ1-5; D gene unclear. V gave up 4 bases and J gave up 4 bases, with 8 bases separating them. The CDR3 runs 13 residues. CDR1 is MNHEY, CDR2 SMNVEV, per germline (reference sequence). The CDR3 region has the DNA TGTGCCAGCAGTTGGAGGGATAATCAGCCCCAGCATTTT. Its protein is CASSWRDNQPQHF.